A single sample is the source of the 27 T cell receptor beta chains below, sequenced in a study of shared clonotypes between healthy human individuals. Method: immunoSEQ multiplex PCR; TCRdb's copy keeps in-frame clones and lacks some. This table has about 1.5 million clones, around 98% appearing once. Material for sequencing was naive CD4+ T cells sorted from blood. Sample subset: CD45RA+ positively selected. The receptors here all came from a man younger than 40 in good health.

The sample holds one count of this clone. This rearrangement joins TRBV19 to TRBJ2-1, with 10 bases lining up with TRBD1. V lost 8 bases, J lost 5 bases, and 9 bases stayed unmatched. Germline CDR1 is LNHDA and CDR2 is SQIVND (reference sequence). This CDR3 region has 15 residues. Written as DNA, the CDR3 is TGTGCCAGTGACGCCGGGACAGGGGCTAACAATGAGCAGTTCTTC. This gives the protein CASDAGTGANNEQFF.

The V gene is TRBV28, the J gene TRBJ2-3; D not certain. V was clipped by 6 bases and J by 1 base, with 20 bases between them. CDR3 length equals 17 residues. CDR1 and CDR2 from the germline V gene are MDHEN and SYDVKM. The DNA for the CDR3 is TGTGCCAGCAGCCCCGGTGGGTGGCCCAAGGGCACAGATACGCAGTATTTT. It specifies CASSPGGWPKGTDTQYF.

In regard to this clone: Other nucleotide sequences in the sample specify the same CDR3. This sequence joins TRBV2 and TRBJ2-1, with TRBD1 as a possible D gene (6 bases). V was trimmed by 6 bases and J by 4 bases, leaving 7 bases between them. Germline lookup yields CDR1 SNHLY and CDR2 FYNNEI. The CDR3 length is 12 residues. CDR3 sequence: CASRDSYNEQFF. The CDR3 region has the DNA TGTGCCAGCAGGGACAGTTACAATGAGCAGTTCTTC.

This clone has a single count. The chain carries TRBV11-2 and TRBJ2-1, with D unclear. Germline V gives CDR1 SGHAT, CDR2 FQNNGV. The V and J ends lost 4 bases and 0 bases respectively, with 7 bases between them. This CDR3 contains 14 residues. CDR3 in amino acids: CASSSSSSYNEQFF. For the CDR3, the DNA is TGTGCCAGCAGCTCCTCATCCTCCTACAATGAGCAGTTCTTC.

This clone has just one count. The chain combines TRBV5-1 with TRBJ1-1; no firm D call. The CDR3 covers 15 residues. The V end was cut by 0 bases, the J end by 1 base, with 10 bases between. Germline CDR1 SGHRS, CDR2 YFSETQ. The CDR3 coding sequence is TGCGCCAGCAGCTTGGACGGGTGGGGGAACACTGAAGCTTTCTTT. Its translation: CASSLDGWGNTEAFF.

In this sample, this clone turned up once. At one end the junction does not follow the germline gene, possibly because of a read error. This chain links TRBV19 with TRBJ2-5; D ambiguous. Per the germline V gene, CDR1 is LNHDA and CDR2 is SQIVND (reference sequence). The CDR3 is made up of 16 amino acids. In DNA, the CDR3 is TGTGCCAGTAGTATAGAGGCCGGACGCAAGCAAGGGACCCAGTACTTC. Residues: CASSIEAGRKQGTQYF.

This rearrangement joins TRBV4-1 to TRBJ1-2, with a weak D call TRBD1 (5 bases). CDR3 length: 18 amino acids. V dropped 4 bases and J dropped 1 base, with 22 bases sitting between them. Germline assignment: CDR1 MGHRA and CDR2 YSYEKL. The CDR3 DNA reads TGCGCCAGCAGCCGGCTCGGCGGGGGAGGGCAGTTTAACTATGGCTACACCTTC. Encoded protein: CASSRLGGGGQFNYGYTF.

The chain joins TRBV6-5 to TRBJ1-3, with a possible D match to TRBD1 (5 bases). The V gene's germline CDR1 is MNHEY and CDR2 SVGAGI. CDR3 length equals 13 residues. Trimming removed 5 bases at V and 6 bases at J, with 11 bases between. The CDR3 nucleotides are TGTGCCAGCAGTCGACAGTTTCAAAACACCATATATTTT. Translated, it gives CASSRQFQNTIYF.

V and J are TRBV19 and TRBJ1-3, with TRBD1 as a possible D gene (5 bases). Between the trimmed V and J ends, which lost 6 bases and 0 bases, there was a span of 15 bases. This CDR3 contains 16 residues. Per germline, CDR1 LNHDA and CDR2 SQIVND (reference sequence). The CDR3 reads CASSDPRGSSGNTIYF. As DNA, the CDR3 is TGTGCCAGTAGCGACCCCCGGGGGTCCTCTGGAAACACCATATATTTT.

V usage is TRBV6-6 and J usage is TRBJ2-5; 13 nucleotides line up with TRBD2. The V gene end was trimmed by 2 bases and the J gene end by 5 bases; junction bases not matched to a gene: 5. CDR1 and CDR2 (germline): MNHNY, SVGAGI (reference sequence). The CDR3 has 16 amino acids. The CDR3 DNA is TGTGCCAGCAGTTACGTGCTGACTAGCGGGGGGGAGACCCAGTACTTC. This translates into CASSYVLTSGGETQYF.

This chain uses TRBV28 with TRBJ1-2, with no clear D. The CDR3 is made up of 15 amino acids. V lost 3 bases and J 8 bases, leaving 19 bases between the germline ends. CDR1 is MDHEN, CDR2 SYDVKM, per germline. The CDR3 DNA sequence: TGTGCCAGCAGTTTTGCGCCACTTAACAAACGGGGCTACACCTTC. This encodes CASSFAPLNKRGYTF.

V usage is TRBV5-1 and J usage is TRBJ2-1, with TRBD2 matching over 11 bases. The junction had 6 bases not matched to a gene; V was cut back by 1 base and J by 9 bases. This CDR3 has 15 amino acids. Germline V gene lookup returns CDR1 SGHRS and CDR2 YFSETQ. This CDR3 is CASSLTSGSPSEQFF. Written as DNA, the CDR3 is TGCGCCAGCAGCTTGACTAGCGGGAGTCCGAGTGAGCAGTTCTTC.

In this sample, this clone turned up once. V is TRBV28 and J is TRBJ1-5; TRBD1 matches at 7 bases. The germline gives CDR1 MDHEN, CDR2 SYDVKM. CDR3 length: 15 residues. V lost 2 bases to trimming and J lost 4 bases; unmatched junction nucleotides: 5. The CDR3: CASSLTRQGNQPQHF. CDR3 sequence (DNA): TGTGCCAGCAGTTTAACCAGACAGGGAAATCAGCCCCAGCATTTT.

This clone was observed once. The chain carries TRBV19 and TRBJ2-4, with a possible D match to TRBD1 (6 bases). V was trimmed by 3 bases and J by 1 base, leaving 10 bases between them. CDR1 is LNHDA and CDR2 is SQIVND in the germline V gene (reference sequence). The CDR3 is 15 residues long. CDR3 nucleotides: TGTGCCAGTAGTATTGAGGGGGTGGCCAAAAACATTCAGTACTTC. Amino acid sequence: CASSIEGVAKNIQYF.

Of note for this clone: A read error may account for a junction end that differs from germline. This chain links TRBV6-1 with TRBJ2-7, with a weak D call TRBD2 (6 bases). The CDR3 has 16 amino acids. Germline CDR1 MNHNS, CDR2 SASEGT. The CDR3, as DNA: TGTGCCAGCAGCGAAGGACTATTTGGGGGGAGGTACGAGCAGTACTTC. It yields the protein CASSEGLFGGRYEQYF.

The chain has TRBV7-2 and TRBJ2-3; 9 bases map to TRBD1. V shed 1 base, J shed 2 bases, and the junction held 7 bases outside the gene matches. CDR3 length equals 17 residues. Germline lookup yields CDR1 SGHTA and CDR2 FQGNSA. The CDR3 DNA reads as TGTGCCAGCAGCTTAGTAATAGGGACAGGGACCACAGATACGCAGTATTTT. Encoded protein: CASSLVIGTGTTDTQYF.

This chain links TRBV11-3 with TRBJ2-7; D not resolved. The germline V gene has CDR1 SGHNT and CDR2 YENEEA. Trimming stripped 1 base from V and 2 bases from J, with 18 bases between. The CDR3 is 17 residues long. The CDR3 sequence: CASSLGFGSGRTYEQYF. CDR3 DNA sequence: TGTGCCAGCAGCTTAGGTTTTGGCTCGGGCAGGACCTACGAGCAGTACTTC.

The chain has TRBV1 and TRBJ1-5. TRBV1 has pseudogene status. The CDR3 consists of 15 residues. The CDR3 reads CTSRPKRLGGKPQHF. The CDR3 DNA reads as TGCACCAGCAGACCAAAGCGCCTTGGGGGGAAGCCCCAGCATTTT.

The rearrangement joins TRBV28 to TRBJ2-3, with 9 bases identical to TRBD2. Germline V gene lookup returns CDR1 MDHEN and CDR2 SYDVKM. With 0 bases clipped from V and 2 bases from J, the junction kept 12 bases outside the gene matches. The CDR3 is made up of 19 amino acids. The CDR3 DNA is TGTGCCAGCAGTTTATGGGGAGCTCTAGCGGGGCAGAACACAGATACGCAGTATTTT. It specifies CASSLWGALAGQNTDTQYF.

This clone is a singleton in its sample. The chain employs TRBV5-1 and TRBJ2-7; TRBD1 aligns across 7 bases. V shed 0 bases, J shed 4 bases, and the junction held 7 bases outside the gene matches. In germline, CDR1 is SGHRS, CDR2 YFSETQ. This CDR3 is built from 15 residues. CDR3 loop: CASSLVRDSHYEQYF. The CDR3 DNA reads TGCGCCAGCAGCTTGGTCCGGGACAGCCATTACGAGCAGTACTTC.

This clone was detected only once. The rearrangement joins TRBV30 to TRBJ2-1, with 12 bases matching TRBD2. The CDR3 consists of 15 residues. V shed 3 bases and J 5 bases; nucleotides not matched to a gene: 5. The germline CDR1 and CDR2 sequences are GTSNPN and SVGIG (reference sequence). CDR3 region: CAWSPLAGGNNEQFF. In nucleotides, the CDR3 is TGTGCCTGGAGCCCCCTAGCGGGAGGGAACAATGAGCAGTTCTTC.

The DNA of the CDR3 is TGCAGCGTTGCGGGGGACTCTATGAGAAGCACAGATACGCAGTATTTT. It specifies CSVAGDSMRSTDTQYF. J is TRBJ2-3 and V is TRBV29-1; D may be TRBD2 (6 bases). Germline V gene sequence: CDR1 SQVTM, CDR2 ANQGSEA. The CDR3 loop spans 16 amino acids. V lost 4 bases to trimming and J lost 0 bases, with 17 bases between them.

This CDR3 reads CASSPQAGGNEQFF. The CDR3, as DNA: TGTGCCAGCTCACCGCAGGCAGGGGGCAATGAGCAGTTCTTC. The rearrangement uses TRBV18 and TRBJ2-1; TRBD1 aligns across 7 bases. With 3 bases clipped from V and 6 bases from J, the junction kept 5 bases outside the gene matches. This CDR3 region has 14 residues. Per the germline V gene, CDR1 is KGHSH and CDR2 is LQKENI.

This sequence joins TRBV7-8 and TRBJ2-7, with a weak D call TRBD2 (5 bases). The CDR3 spans 13 residues. V was cut by 4 bases and J by 5 bases, with 12 bases left in between. Germline V lookup: CDR1 SGHVS, CDR2 FQNEAQ. The CDR3 protein is CASSSLYGDEQYF. The CDR3, as DNA: TGTGCCAGCAGCTCCCTATACGGGGACGAGCAGTACTTC.

The V gene is TRBV5-5, the J gene TRBJ2-1, with D perhaps TRBD2 (6 bases). The CDR3 loop spans 18 amino acids. Germline CDR1 and CDR2: SGHKS and YYEKEE (reference sequence). Trimming took off 0 bases at V and 7 bases at J, with 23 bases between the two ends. The CDR3 protein is CASSLGLLGGSGFNEQFF. The CDR3 bases are TGTGCCAGCAGCTTGGGGCTGCTGGGGGGTAGCGGATTTAATGAGCAGTTCTTC.

V usage is TRBV7-3 and J usage is TRBJ2-7; TRBD1 might be the D (6 bases). Germline V gene data show CDR1 as SGHTA and CDR2 as FQGTGA. The ends were cut back, 5 bases at V and 6 bases at J, with 23 bases in the middle. This CDR3 has 16 residues. The CDR3: CASSVNGTPRRSEQYF. As DNA, the CDR3 is TGTGCCAGCAGCGTAAACGGGACACCCCGGAGAAGCGAGCAGTACTTC.

V usage is TRBV27 and J usage is TRBJ1-5; D call uncertain. The CDR3 spans 13 residues. Germline loops: CDR1 MNHEY, CDR2 SMNVEV (reference sequence). Trimming took 2 bases from V and 7 from J, leaving 9 bases between them. DNA for the CDR3: TGTGCCAGCAGTTTAAAGGCAAGGCAGCCCCAGCATTTT. Amino acids: CASSLKARQPQHF.